This T cell receptor (beta chain) appears in the sequencing data of a study of a mutant IDH1 vaccine in newly diagnosed glioma. Specified time point: week 35, safety follow-up. Doses consisted of 300 ug of mutant IDH1 20-mer peptide each, paired with topical imiquimod. Regarding this clone: As yet, its antigen is unknown.

Produced via immunoSEQ multiplex PCR; TCRdb's table is partial and in-frame only. The sample shows tens of thousands of clones, roughly 82% of them seen only once. Germline V gene sequence: CDR1 GTSNPN, CDR2 SVGIG (reference sequence). The germline V and J ends were trimmed by 2 bases and 6 bases, with 10 bases remaining between them. CDR3 length: 12 residues. V usage is TRBV30 and J usage is TRBJ1-2; TRBD1 is a possible D gene (5 bases). Here the sequenced sample was PBMCs, taken from a glioma patient whose treatment included an IDH1 peptide vaccine. The sequence was collected from a man in his forties or fifties with glioma. CDR3 sequence: CAWSQKGDGYTF. For the CDR3, the DNA is TGTGCCTGGAGTCAGAAAGGGGATGGCTACACCTTC.